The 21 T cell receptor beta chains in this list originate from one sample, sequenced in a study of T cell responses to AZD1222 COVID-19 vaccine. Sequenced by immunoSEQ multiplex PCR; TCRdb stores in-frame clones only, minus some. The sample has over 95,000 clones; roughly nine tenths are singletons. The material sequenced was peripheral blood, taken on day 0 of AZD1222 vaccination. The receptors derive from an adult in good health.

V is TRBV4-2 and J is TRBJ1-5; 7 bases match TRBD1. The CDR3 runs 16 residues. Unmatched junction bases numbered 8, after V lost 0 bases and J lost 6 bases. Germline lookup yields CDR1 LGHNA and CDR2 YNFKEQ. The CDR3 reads CASSQDGDSAGQPQHF. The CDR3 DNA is TGTGCCAGCAGCCAAGATGGGGACAGTGCAGGTCAGCCCCAGCATTTT.

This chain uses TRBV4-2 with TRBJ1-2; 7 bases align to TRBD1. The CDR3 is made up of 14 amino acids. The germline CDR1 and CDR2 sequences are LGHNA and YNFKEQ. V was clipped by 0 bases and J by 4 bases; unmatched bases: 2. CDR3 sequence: CASSQETGIYGYTF. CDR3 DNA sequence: TGTGCCAGCAGCCAAGAGACAGGGATCTATGGCTACACCTTC.

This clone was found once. Here the CDR3 reads CASSDSSITGRAFF. The DNA for the CDR3 is TGTGCCAGCAGTGACAGTTCGATTACCGGTAGAGCTTTCTTT. The chain is built from TRBV6-1 and TRBJ1-1; D call uncertain. This CDR3 contains 14 residues. The V gene's germline CDR1 is MNHNS and CDR2 SASEGT. With 3 bases removed from V and 10 bases from J, the gap between germline ends came to 18 bases.

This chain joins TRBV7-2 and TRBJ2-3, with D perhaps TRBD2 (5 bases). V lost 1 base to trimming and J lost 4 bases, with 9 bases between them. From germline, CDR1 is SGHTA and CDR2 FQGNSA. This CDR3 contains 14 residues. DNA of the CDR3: TGTGCCAGCAGCTTAGAGCAGAGGGCAGATACGCAGTATTTT. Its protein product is CASSLEQRADTQYF.

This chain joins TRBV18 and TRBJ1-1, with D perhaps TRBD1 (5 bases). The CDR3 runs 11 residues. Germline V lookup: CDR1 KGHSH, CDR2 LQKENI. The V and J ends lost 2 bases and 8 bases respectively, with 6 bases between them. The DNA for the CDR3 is TGTGCCAGCTCACCAGGGGCCGAAGCTTTCTTT. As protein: CASSPGAEAFF. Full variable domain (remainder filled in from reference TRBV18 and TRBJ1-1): NAGVMQNPRHLVRRRGQEARLRCSPMKGHSHVYWYRQLPEEGLKFMVYLQKENIIDESGMPKERFSAEFPKEGPSILRIQQVVRGDSAAYFCASSPGAEAFFGQGTRLTVV.

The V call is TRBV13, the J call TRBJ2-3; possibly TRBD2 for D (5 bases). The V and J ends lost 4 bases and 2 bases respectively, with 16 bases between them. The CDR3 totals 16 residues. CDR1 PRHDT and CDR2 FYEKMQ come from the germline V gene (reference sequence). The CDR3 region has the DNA TGTGCCAGCAGCTCCAGAGGGAGTGGGCCCACAGATACGCAGTATTTT. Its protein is CASSSRGSGPTDTQYF.

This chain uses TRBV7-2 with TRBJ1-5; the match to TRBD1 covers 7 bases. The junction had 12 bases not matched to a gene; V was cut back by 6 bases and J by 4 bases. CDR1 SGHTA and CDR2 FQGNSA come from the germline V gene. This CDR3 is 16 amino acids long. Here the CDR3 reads CASSPQGELLNQPQHF. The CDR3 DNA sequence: TGTGCCAGCAGTCCCCAGGGGGAGCTTCTAAATCAGCCCCAGCATTTT.

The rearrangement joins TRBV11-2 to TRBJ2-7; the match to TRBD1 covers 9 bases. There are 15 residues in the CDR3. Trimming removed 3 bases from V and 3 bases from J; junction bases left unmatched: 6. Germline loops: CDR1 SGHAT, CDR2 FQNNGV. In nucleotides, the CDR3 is TGTGCCAGCAGCTTTGACCCGGGACAGGGCTACGAGCAGTACGTC. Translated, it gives CASSFDPGQGYEQYV.

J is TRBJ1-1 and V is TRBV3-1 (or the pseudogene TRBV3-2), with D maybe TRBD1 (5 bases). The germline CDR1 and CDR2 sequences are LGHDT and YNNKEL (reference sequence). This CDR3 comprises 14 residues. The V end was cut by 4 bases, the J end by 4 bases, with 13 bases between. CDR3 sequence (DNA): TGTGCCAGCAGCCTTCTCGGGGGGGGCACTGAAGCTTTCTTT. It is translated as CASSLLGGGTEAFF.

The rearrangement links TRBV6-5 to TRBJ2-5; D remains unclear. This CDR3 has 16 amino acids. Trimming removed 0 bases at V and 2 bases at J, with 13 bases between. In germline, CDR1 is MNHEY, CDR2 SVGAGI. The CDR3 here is CASSYSIVVSQETQYF. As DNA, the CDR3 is TGTGCCAGCAGTTACTCGATTGTCGTCAGTCAAGAGACCCAGTACTTC.

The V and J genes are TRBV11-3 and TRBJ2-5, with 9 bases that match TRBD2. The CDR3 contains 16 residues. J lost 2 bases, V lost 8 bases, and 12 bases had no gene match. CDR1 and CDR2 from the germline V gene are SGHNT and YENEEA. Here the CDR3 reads CASHSSGLAGQETQYF. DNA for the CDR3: TGTGCCAGCCATTCTTCTGGGCTAGCGGGACAAGAGACCCAGTACTTC.

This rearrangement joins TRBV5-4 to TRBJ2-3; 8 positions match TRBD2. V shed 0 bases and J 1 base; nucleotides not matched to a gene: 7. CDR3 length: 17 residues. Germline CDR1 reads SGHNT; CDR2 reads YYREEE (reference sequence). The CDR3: CASSLAGGGGRTDTQYF. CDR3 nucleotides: TGTGCCAGCAGCTTGGCCGGGGGCGGGGGGCGCACAGATACGCAGTATTTT.

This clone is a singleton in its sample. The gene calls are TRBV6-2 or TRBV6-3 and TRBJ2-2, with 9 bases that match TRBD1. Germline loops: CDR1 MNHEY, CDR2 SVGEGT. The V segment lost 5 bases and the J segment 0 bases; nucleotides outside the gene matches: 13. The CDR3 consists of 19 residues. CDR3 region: CASSPQGAGVWTNTGELFF. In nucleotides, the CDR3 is TGTGCCAGCAGTCCACAGGGGGCCGGGGTTTGGACGAACACCGGGGAGCTGTTTTTT.

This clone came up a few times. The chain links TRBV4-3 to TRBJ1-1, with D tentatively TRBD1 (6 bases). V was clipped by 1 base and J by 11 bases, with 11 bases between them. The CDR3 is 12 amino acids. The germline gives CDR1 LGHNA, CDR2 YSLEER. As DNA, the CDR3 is TGCGCCAGCAGCCAAGCCGGGGGCGCCGCTTTCTTT. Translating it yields CASSQAGGAAFF.

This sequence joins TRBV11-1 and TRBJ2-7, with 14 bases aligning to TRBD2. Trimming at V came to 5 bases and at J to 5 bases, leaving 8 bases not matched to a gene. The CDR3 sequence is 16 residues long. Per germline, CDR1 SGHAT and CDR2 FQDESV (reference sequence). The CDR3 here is CASSARGTSGGDEQYF. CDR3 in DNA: TGTGCCAGCAGCGCCCGAGGGACTAGCGGGGGAGACGAGCAGTACTTC.

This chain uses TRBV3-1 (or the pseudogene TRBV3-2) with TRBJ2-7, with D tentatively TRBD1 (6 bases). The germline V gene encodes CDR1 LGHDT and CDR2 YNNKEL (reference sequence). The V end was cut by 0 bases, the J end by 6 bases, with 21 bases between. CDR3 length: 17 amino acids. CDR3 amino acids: CASSQEDFGTSIGEQYF. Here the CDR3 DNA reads TGTGCCAGCAGCCAAGAAGATTTCGGGACATCTATCGGCGAGCAGTACTTC.

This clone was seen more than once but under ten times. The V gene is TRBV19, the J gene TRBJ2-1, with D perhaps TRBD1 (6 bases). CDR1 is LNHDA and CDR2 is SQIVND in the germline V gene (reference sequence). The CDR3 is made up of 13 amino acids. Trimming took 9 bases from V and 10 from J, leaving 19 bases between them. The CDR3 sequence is CASRNTGPREQFF. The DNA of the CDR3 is TGTGCCAGCCGGAATACAGGGCCCCGGGAGCAGTTCTTC. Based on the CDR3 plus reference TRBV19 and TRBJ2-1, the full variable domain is DGGITQSPKYLFRKEGQNVTLSCEQNLNHDAMYWYRQDPGQGLRLIYYSQIVNDFQKGDIAEGYSVSREKKESFPLTVTSAQKNPTAFYLCASRNTGPREQFFGPGTRLTVL.

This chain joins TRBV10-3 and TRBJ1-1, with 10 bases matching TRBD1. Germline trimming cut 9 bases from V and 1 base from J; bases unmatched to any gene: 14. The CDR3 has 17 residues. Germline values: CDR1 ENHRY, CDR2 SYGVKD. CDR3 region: CAITFRDRGSPNTEAFF. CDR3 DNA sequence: TGTGCCATTACTTTCCGGGACAGGGGAAGTCCGAACACTGAAGCTTTCTTT.

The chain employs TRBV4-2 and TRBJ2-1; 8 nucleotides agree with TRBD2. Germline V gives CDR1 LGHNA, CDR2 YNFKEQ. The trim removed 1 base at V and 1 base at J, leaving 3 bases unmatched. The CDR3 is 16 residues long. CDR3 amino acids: CASSQASGRSYNEQFF. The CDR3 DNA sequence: TGTGCCAGCAGCCAAGCGAGCGGGAGATCCTACAATGAGCAGTTCTTC.

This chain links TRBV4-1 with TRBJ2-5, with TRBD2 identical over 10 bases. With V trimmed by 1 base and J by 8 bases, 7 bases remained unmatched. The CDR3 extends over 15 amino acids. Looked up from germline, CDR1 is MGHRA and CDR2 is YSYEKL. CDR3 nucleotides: TGCGCCAGCAGCCAAGGGCTAGCGGGGGCCGGAACCCAGTACTTC. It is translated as CASSQGLAGAGTQYF.

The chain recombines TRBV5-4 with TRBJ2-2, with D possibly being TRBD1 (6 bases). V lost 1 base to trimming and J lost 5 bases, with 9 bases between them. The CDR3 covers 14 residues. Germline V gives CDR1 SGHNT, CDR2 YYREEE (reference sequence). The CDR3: CASSLTGITGELFF. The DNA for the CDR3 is TGTGCCAGCAGCTTGACAGGGATTACCGGGGAGCTGTTTTTT.